Below are 10 T cell receptor beta chains sequenced from a single sample in a study of blood T cell repertoires in COVID-19. Clones were sequenced by immunoSEQ multiplex PCR, and TCRdb holds only the in-frame ones, with some missing. The table has roughly 230,000 clones, roughly 80% seen once. The material sequenced was PBMCs or T cells enriched from blood (not recorded which). These receptors all come from a man in his fifties or sixties who had recovered from COVID-19.

The chain has TRBV19 and TRBJ2-7; 11 positions match TRBD2. J gave up 3 bases and V 9 bases, and 4 bases lay outside the gene matches. This CDR3 region has 13 residues. The germline V gene has CDR1 LNHDA and CDR2 SQIVND (reference sequence). The CDR3, as DNA: TGTGCCAGAACTAGCGGGAGAGGCTACGAGCAGTACTTC. Amino acid sequence: CARTSGRGYEQYF.

The V and J genes are TRBV9 and TRBJ2-3; D remains ambiguous. Germline lookup yields CDR1 SGDLS and CDR2 YYNGEE. V was clipped by 1 base and J by 1 base, with 10 bases between them. The CDR3 extends over 15 amino acids. Here the CDR3 DNA reads TGTGCCAGCAGCGTAAAAGCGCCTGGCACAGATACGCAGTATTTT. This translates into CASSVKAPGTDTQYF.

V is TRBV27 and J is TRBJ2-7; tentatively, D is TRBD1 (6 bases). CDR3 length equals 14 residues. Trimming stripped 3 bases from V and 2 bases from J, with 11 bases between. Germline V gene data show CDR1 as MNHEY and CDR2 as SMNVEV (reference sequence). CDR3 sequence reads: CASSLSQGPYEQYF. The CDR3 DNA reads as TGTGCCAGCAGTTTGTCACAGGGACCCTACGAGCAGTACTTC.

The J gene is TRBJ2-1, the V gene TRBV7-2, with TRBD1 matching over 8 bases. Germline V gene data show CDR1 as SGHTA and CDR2 as FQGNSA. V shed 3 bases and J 5 bases; nucleotides not matched to a gene: 6. This CDR3 has 15 amino acids. In DNA form, the CDR3 reads TGTGCCAGCAGCTTTACACAGGGGGGAGACAATGAGCAGTTCTTC. Residues: CASSFTQGGDNEQFF.

Here the CDR3 DNA reads TGTGCCAGCAGCCTCGGGACAGTAGGACAGCCCCAGCATTTT. As protein: CASSLGTVGQPQHF. This chain uses TRBV5-5 with TRBJ1-5; 7 nucleotides agree with TRBD1. The CDR3 is made up of 14 amino acids. Germline V lookup: CDR1 SGHKS, CDR2 YYEKEE (reference sequence). J was trimmed by 7 bases and V by 4 bases; bases with no gene match: 8.

The rearrangement uses TRBV3-1 (or the pseudogene TRBV3-2) and TRBJ1-3; TRBD1 agrees at 8 bases. CDR1 and CDR2 (germline): LGHDT, YNNKEL (reference sequence). This CDR3 is built from 16 residues. V trimming: 4 bases; J trimming: 0 bases; junction bases outside the gene matches: 5. The CDR3 reads CASSLKGQGSGNTIYF. The DNA of the CDR3 is TGTGCCAGCAGCCTCAAAGGACAGGGCTCTGGAAACACCATATATTTT.

The chain has TRBV9 and TRBJ2-1; 8 bases line up with TRBD1. V shed 3 bases and J 4 bases; nucleotides not matched to a gene: 9. The CDR3 consists of 16 residues. The germline gives CDR1 SGDLS, CDR2 YYNGEE. CDR3 sequence reads: CASSAPGQAIYNEQFF. The DNA for the CDR3 is TGTGCCAGCAGCGCGCCGGGACAGGCTATTTACAATGAGCAGTTCTTC.

The V gene is TRBV11-3, the J gene TRBJ2-6; 7 nucleotides agree with TRBD2. V shed 5 bases, J shed 0 bases, and the junction held 1 base outside the gene matches. This CDR3 has 15 residues. Germline CDR1 SGHNT, CDR2 YENEEA. CDR3: CASSPGGSGANVLTF. The CDR3, as DNA: TGTGCCAGCAGCCCGGGGGGCTCTGGGGCCAACGTCCTGACTTTC.

This rearrangement joins TRBV28 to TRBJ1-1; D not resolved. Germline values: CDR1 MDHEN, CDR2 SYDVKM. The CDR3 consists of 12 residues. Trimming stripped 2 bases from V and 6 bases from J, with 7 bases between. CDR3 in DNA: TGTGCCAGCAGTTTAATGGCCTCTGAAGCTTTCTTT. Translating it yields CASSLMASEAFF. The full variable domain, its missing parts supplied by reference TRBV28 and TRBJ1-1, is DVKVTQSSRYLVKRTGEKVFLECVQDMDHENMFWYRQDPGLGLRLIYFSYDVKMKEKGDIPEGYSVSREKKERFSLILESASTNQTSMYLCASSLMASEAFFGQGTRLTVV.

This chain connects TRBV5-4 to TRBJ2-7, with D hard to call. In germline, CDR1 is SGHNT, CDR2 YYREEE (reference sequence). V lost 9 bases, J lost 3 bases, and 16 bases lay in between. The CDR3 loop spans 13 amino acids. CDR3 protein: CATNPASYYEQYF. The CDR3 coding sequence is TGTGCCACAAACCCCGCGAGTTACTACGAGCAGTACTTC. Using reference TRBV5-4 and TRBJ2-7 for the parts outside the CDR3, the full variable domain is ETGVTQSPTHLIKTRGQQVTLRCSSQSGHNTVSWYQQALGQGPQFIFQYYREEENGRGNFPPRFSGLQFPNYSSELNVNALELDDSALYLCATNPASYYEQYFGPGTRLTVT.